The 26 T cell receptor beta chains below come from one sample, sequenced in a study of T cell changes during pregnancy in multiple sclerosis. Only in-frame clones appear in the TCRdb table, and some are missing; sequencing was by immunoSEQ multiplex PCR. The data hold roughly 85,000 clones, with 80% to 95% observed a single time. The specimen was peripheral blood, collected in the first trimester of pregnancy. The receptors derive from a female donor with multiple sclerosis, enrolled in a pregnancy study.

The rearrangement joins TRBV28 to TRBJ1-5, with unresolved D. The V end lost 7 bases, the J end lost 5 bases, and 9 bases lay between the germline ends. The germline V gene has CDR1 MDHEN and CDR2 SYDVKM. The CDR3 is 12 residues long. The CDR3: CASKQVDQPQHF. The CDR3 DNA reads as TGTGCCAGCAAGCAGGTCGATCAGCCCCAGCATTTT. The full variable domain, in which reference TRBV28 and TRBJ1-5 provide the parts outside the CDR3, is DVKVTQSSRYLVKRTGEKVFLECVQDMDHENMFWYRQDPGLGLRLIYFSYDVKMKEKGDIPEGYSVSREKKERFSLILESASTNQTSMYLCASKQVDQPQHFGDGTRLSIL.

The chain uses TRBV11-3 and TRBJ2-3; 8 bases fit TRBD2. The CDR3 totals 16 residues. CDR1 and CDR2 (germline): SGHNT, YENEEA. Trimming cost V 4 bases and J 2 bases; bases outside gene matches: 8. The DNA of the CDR3 is TGTGCCAGCAGCTCAATTAGCGGGGCCTCCACAGATACGCAGTATTTT. This sequence encodes CASSSISGASTDTQYF.

V usage is TRBV28 and J usage is TRBJ1-5; unclear D gene. V was trimmed by 7 bases and J by 1 base, leaving 11 bases between them. CDR1 and CDR2 (germline): MDHEN, SYDVKM. The CDR3 runs 14 residues. This chain's CDR3 is CASKEGGSNQPQHF. Written as DNA, the CDR3 is TGTGCCAGCAAAGAGGGAGGAAGCAATCAGCCCCAGCATTTT.

The chain combines TRBV30 with TRBJ1-2; 10 bases fit TRBD1. From germline, CDR1 is GTSNPN and CDR2 SVGIG (reference sequence). The CDR3 loop spans 13 amino acids. V trimming: 8 bases; J trimming: 3 bases; junction bases outside the gene matches: 6. The CDR3: CALRTGGDYGYTF. For the CDR3, the DNA is TGTGCCCTCCGGACAGGGGGGGACTATGGCTACACCTTC.

V gene TRBV7-9 combines with J gene TRBJ1-1, with 9 positions matching TRBD1. Germline V CDR1 and CDR2: SEHNR, FQNEAQ (reference sequence). Trimming cost V 5 bases and J 4 bases; bases outside gene matches: 5. The CDR3 contains 14 residues. The CDR3 nucleotides read TGTGCCAGCAGCCCCCGGGACAGGGTCACTGAAGCTTTCTTT. Amino acids: CASSPRDRVTEAFF.

V usage is TRBV6-5 and J usage is TRBJ1-1; a weak D match, TRBD1 (5 bases). The CDR3 contains 14 residues. V lost 6 bases and J 1 base, leaving 12 bases between the germline ends. CDR1 MNHEY and CDR2 SVGAGI come from the germline V gene. CDR3 region: CASRSGLGNTEAFF. DNA of the CDR3: TGTGCCAGCAGATCAGGGTTAGGGAACACTGAAGCTTTCTTT.

J is TRBJ2-2 and V is TRBV28; 10 bases are a match to TRBD1. CDR3 length equals 15 residues. V lost 6 bases, J lost 6 bases, and 7 bases stayed unmatched. CDR1 and CDR2 from the germline V gene are MDHEN and SYDVKM. CDR3 in amino acids: CASRGAGTGAGELFF. DNA of the CDR3: TGTGCCAGCAGGGGGGCCGGGACAGGGGCCGGGGAGCTGTTTTTT.

The CDR3 is CASSLARLAVYNEQFF. For the CDR3, the DNA is TGTGCCAGCAGCTTGGCCCGACTAGCGGTTTATAATGAGCAGTTCTTC. The V gene is TRBV5-6, the J gene TRBJ2-1; 9 nucleotides line up with TRBD2. J lost 7 bases, V lost 0 bases, and 8 bases had no gene match. The CDR3 has 16 residues. Germline CDR1 is SGHDT and CDR2 is YYEEEE.

The chain recombines TRBV4-2 with TRBJ2-1; 8 nucleotides agree with TRBD2. The CDR3 contains 16 residues. With V trimmed by 1 base and J by 2 bases, 4 bases remained unmatched. The germline V gene has CDR1 LGHNA and CDR2 YNFKEQ. The CDR3 region has the DNA TGTGCCAGCAGCCAAGTTTCGGGACTAGCCTACAATGAGCAGTTCTTC. It specifies CASSQVSGLAYNEQFF.

The V and J genes are TRBV11-3 and TRBJ2-1, with TRBD2 identical over 7 bases. Germline V gene sequence: CDR1 SGHNT, CDR2 YENEEA. V shed 5 bases, J shed 8 bases, and the junction held 12 bases outside the gene matches. The CDR3 spans 15 residues. This CDR3 is CASSTGTTLRHEQFF. The CDR3 DNA follows: TGTGCCAGCAGCACCGGGACTACCCTAAGGCATGAGCAGTTCTTC.

The J gene is TRBJ1-1, the V gene TRBV29-1; a weak D match, TRBD1 (6 bases). In germline, CDR1 is SQVTM, CDR2 ANQGSEA. The CDR3 has 12 amino acids. V lost 7 bases and J 4 bases, leaving 13 bases between the germline ends. The CDR3 bases are TGCAGCGATGGGGGCGCGGTCACTGAAGCTTTCTTT. The encoded protein is CSDGGAVTEAFF.

This rearrangement joins TRBV11-2 to TRBJ1-1; 9 bases line up with TRBD1. The CDR3 loop spans 15 amino acids. V lost 7 bases, J lost 5 bases, and 11 bases stayed unmatched. The germline V gene encodes CDR1 SGHAT and CDR2 FQNNGV. The CDR3 region is CASTLQGAGGTEAFF. CDR3 coding DNA: TGTGCCAGCACCCTACAGGGGGCCGGGGGAACTGAAGCTTTCTTT.

This clone was recorded only once. This chain uses TRBV29-1 with TRBJ2-5, with D unclear. The CDR3 spans 15 residues. Germline CDR1 reads SQVTM; CDR2 reads ANQGSEA. The V gene lost 0 bases and the J gene lost 5 bases, with 16 bases spanning the gap. The CDR3 region is CSVEDYQLPQETQYF. CDR3 nucleotides: TGCAGCGTTGAAGATTATCAGTTGCCGCAGGAGACCCAGTACTTC.

The genes are TRBV11-1 and TRBJ2-5, with no clear D. The germline gives CDR1 SGHAT, CDR2 FQDESV (reference sequence). The CDR3 covers 13 residues. V was pared by 5 bases and J by 0 bases, with 7 bases between. CDR3 protein: CASSKQNQETQYF. CDR3 coding DNA: TGTGCCAGCAGCAAACAGAACCAAGAGACCCAGTACTTC.

This chain uses TRBV5-8 with TRBJ2-7; 9 bases agree with TRBD1. The CDR3 is 15 amino acids. Losses at the gene ends were 4 bases for V and 6 bases for J; bases not matched to a gene: 11. CDR1 and CDR2 (germline): SGHTS, YDEGEE. The CDR3 DNA sequence: TGTGCCAGCAGCCTGGGGGGACAGGGAATGGGCGAGCAGTACTTC. It is translated as CASSLGGQGMGEQYF.

The chain couples TRBV4-2 to TRBJ2-1; 9 bases map to TRBD2. This CDR3 has 15 residues. Trimming cost V 2 bases and J 6 bases; bases outside gene matches: 5. CDR1 and CDR2 from the germline V gene are LGHNA and YNFKEQ. The CDR3 nucleotides read TGTGCCAGCAGCCAACGGCTGACTAGCGGCAATGAGCAGTTCTTC. Its translation: CASSQRLTSGNEQFF.

This rearrangement joins TRBV7-2 to TRBJ2-7; D may be TRBD1 (6 bases). Germline-derived CDR1 and CDR2 are SGHTA and FQGNSA. CDR3 size: 15 residues. Trimming took off 2 bases at V and 4 bases at J, with 15 bases between the two ends. The CDR3 region has the DNA TGTGCCAGCAGCTTAAGGACAGAGTTCGCGTACGAGCAGTACTTC. Translation: CASSLRTEFAYEQYF.

Only one count was recorded for this clone. This chain connects TRBV7-9 to TRBJ1-2, with a tentative D call TRBD1 (6 bases). The CDR3 loop spans 14 amino acids. Per the germline V gene, CDR1 is SEHNR and CDR2 is FQNEAQ (reference sequence). The V gene lost 1 base and the J gene lost 6 bases, with 12 bases spanning the gap. CDR3 region: CASSLDRADDGYTF. The CDR3 bases are TGTGCCAGCAGCTTAGACAGGGCCGACGATGGCTACACCTTC.

The chain employs TRBV7-2 and TRBJ2-2; D possibly corresponds to TRBD2 (5 bases). Trimming took off 8 bases at V and 6 bases at J, with 25 bases between the two ends. CDR1 SGHTA and CDR2 FQGNSA come from the germline V gene. This CDR3 spans 17 amino acids. As DNA, the CDR3 is TGTGCCAGCGGCCCAACAAGGGCAGTCGGGGTGTCCGGGGAGCTGTTTTTT. Residues: CASGPTRAVGVSGELFF. Drawing the rest from reference TRBV7-2 and TRBJ2-2, the complete variable domain is GAGVSQSPSNKVTEKGKDVELRCDPISGHTALYWYRQSLGQGLEFLIYFQGNSAPDKSGLPSDRFSAERTGGSVSTLTIQRTQQEDSAVYLCASGPTRAVGVSGELFFGEGSRLTVL.

The genes are TRBV5-6 and TRBJ1-4, with 8 nucleotides matching TRBD1. V trimming: 4 bases; J trimming: 6 bases; junction bases outside the gene matches: 5. Germline loops: CDR1 SGHDT, CDR2 YYEEEE. The CDR3 covers 14 residues. The CDR3 protein is CASSRDRRDEKLFF. The CDR3 nucleotides read TGTGCCAGCAGCCGGGACAGGAGGGATGAAAAACTGTTTTTT.

V is TRBV28 and J is TRBJ2-7; the D gene is possibly TRBD2 (6 bases). The V end lost 5 bases, the J end lost 4 bases, and 12 bases lay between the germline ends. The CDR3 is made up of 13 amino acids. Germline CDR1 reads MDHEN; CDR2 reads SYDVKM. In DNA form, the CDR3 reads TGTGCCAGCAGTCCCCCGGGGGAATACGAGCAGTACTTC. It encodes CASSPPGEYEQYF.

This clone was detected only a few times. The chain recombines TRBV19 with TRBJ1-5, with 7 bases matching TRBD1. The J segment lost 7 bases and the V segment lost 7 bases, leaving 13 bases of the junction unmatched. The CDR3 is made up of 15 amino acids. Germline CDR1 is LNHDA and CDR2 is SQIVND (reference sequence). CDR3: CASTLDRASRQPQHF. CDR3 in DNA: TGTGCCAGTACCCTAGACAGGGCCTCTAGGCAGCCCCAGCATTTT.

The V gene is TRBV28, the J gene TRBJ2-5, with 8 bases matching TRBD2. The V gene end was trimmed by 6 bases and the J gene end by 1 base; junction bases not matched to a gene: 7. Per the germline V gene, CDR1 is MDHEN and CDR2 is SYDVKM. CDR3 length equals 15 residues. CDR3 loop: CASRPMTSAQETQYF. As DNA, the CDR3 is TGTGCCAGCAGGCCTATGACTAGCGCCCAAGAGACCCAGTACTTC.

This rearrangement joins TRBV5-1 to TRBJ1-1; no clear D gene. The CDR3 is 16 residues long. The germline CDR1 and CDR2 sequences are SGHRS and YFSETQ. Trimming took off 0 bases at V and 0 bases at J, with 12 bases between the two ends. CDR3 sequence (DNA): TGCGCCAGCAGCTTGGGGTTGGGGAGCATGAACACTGAAGCTTTCTTT. Its protein is CASSLGLGSMNTEAFF.

The rearrangement joins TRBV6-1 to TRBJ2-7, with unresolved D. The V end lost 1 base, the J end lost 2 bases, and 12 bases lay between the germline ends. CDR3 length: 15 residues. The V gene's germline CDR1 is MNHNS and CDR2 SASEGT. CDR3 DNA sequence: TGTGCCAGCAGTGAAGGTCTCCAGTTTCCCTACGAGCAGTACTTC. This sequence encodes CASSEGLQFPYEQYF.

The chain has TRBV2 and TRBJ2-1, with 8 bases that match TRBD2. Trimming removed 8 bases from V and 5 bases from J; junction bases left unmatched: 29. The CDR3 has 21 residues. Per germline, CDR1 SNHLY and CDR2 FYNNEI. CDR3 residues: CASLYRRGGADLAGRDNEQFF. CDR3 coding DNA: TGTGCCAGCTTATATCGTCGTGGGGGAGCGGACCTAGCGGGTCGGGACAATGAGCAGTTCTTC.